This T cell receptor (beta chain) stems from a study of cytomegalovirus exposure and HLA in healthy donors (dated by TCRdb to between 2016 and 2019). For the study in its entirety: An earlier analysis of roughly 500 of the donors reported 250 to 350 Gb of sequence data and roughly 110 million unique TCR beta sequences from some 180 million T cells. A later analysis re-examined previously published TCR beta repertoires from hundreds of donors and added high-resolution HLA genotyping to investigate patterns of TCR occurrence. To predict cytomegalovirus infection status, the study combined high-throughput TCR immunosequencing, statistical association of individual TCRs with disease status, and machine learning. Typing coverage differed by locus: A, B, C, DRB1 and DQB1 were typed in roughly 620-640 donors, DQA1 in around 500, DPA1 in approximately 610, and DPB1 in roughly 450. An early release that covered fewer than 800 HLA-typed donors contained approximately 300 gigabases of sequencing data and around 85 million unique TCR sequences. Among the roughly 390 genotyped donors, about 85% belonged to the genetic ancestry cluster associated with self-reported Caucasian donors. Among some 400 genotyped donors of the cohort, an average of about 240,000 unique TCR beta nucleotide sequences were sequenced per donor, roughly 20% of them non-productive. Because of strong linkage in the cohort, five DR-DQ haplotypes were treated as single units for association and clustering. A separate validation cohort of roughly 130 different subjects was used in addition to the 666-subject first cohort. Genome-wide SNP genotypes for about 65% of the 666 donors were used in a later genetic analysis, which treated that subset as a discovery cohort. The later analysis used no new phenotypic data to find candidate immune exposures, relying instead on TCR beta sequences and their occurrence across donors. To decide whether each TCR beta V gene segment behaved as functional or pseudogenic, an earlier analysis of nearly 600 of the donors relied on high-throughput TCR beta sequencing. Both class I and class II loci were covered by HLA typing, at four-digit resolution. Donor age, sex, ethnicity and CMV serostatus were compiled together with the repertoire data. The T cell repertoires of several hundred subjects were profiled by immunosequencing and related to cytomegalovirus serostatus. All discovery cohort repertoires had been generated on a single sequencing platform. The study aimed to test whether signatures of past pathogen exposure could be identified by cataloging public T cell receptors. What the work shows at the level of the full study, not this receptor alone: According to a later analysis, parvovirus B19, influenza, CMV and Epstein-Barr virus appeared linked to several top co-occurrence clusters. A further reported finding was that TCR beta sequences accurately predicted the HLA-A and HLA-B alleles for most subjects in the first cohort. A later analysis found that most CMV-associated TCR beta chains appeared HLA-restricted, with HLA associations seemingly driven largely by CMV exposure. In a later analysis, HLA-associated TCR beta chains were found to be more clonally expanded and to have lower generation probabilities than equally common non-associated chains. When HLA alleles, especially DR and DQ, strongly co-occurred, attributing TCR associations to individual alleles was difficult. An association between a missense DCLRE1C variant and V-gene and J-gene trimming of TCR beta chains was found in a later genetic analysis and replicated in an independent cohort. Roughly uniform sequencing depth across donors was assumed in presence/absence analyses, although this assumption may not hold. A later analysis associated about 17,000 TCR beta sequences with specific HLA alleles at a false discovery rate of 0.05. For the cohort, immune exposure information was limited to CMV serostatus. Correlated functional status among segregating V segments might reflect linkage disequilibrium, but an unknown experimental factor could not be ruled out. Most TCR sequences were seen in very few donors, while some public TCRs were found in many individuals. Because HLA typing was missing for some donors at each locus, association tests included only the typed subset. Some IMGT-functional V segments, including TRBV6-2 and TRBV6-3, could not be distinguished by the 87-base-pair reads and were therefore excluded. The authors suggested that the approach could potentially be extended to other disease states and immunological phenotypes. Only TCR beta chains were sequenced in this cohort, and the absence of alpha or paired-chain data limited detectable features. Because counts were too low, about 15 rarely observed V segments, including chromosome 9 orphons, were left out of the earlier analysis of roughly 600 of the donors. The study listed 164 TCR beta chains as associated with cytomegalovirus. Compared with the roughly 600-donor mean, donors in an Asian-associated ancestry cluster had fewer N-insertions in productive TCRs, according to a later genetic analysis. The classifier was reported to diagnose cytomegalovirus status with high specificity and sensitivity in both the original and validation cohorts. According to a later analysis, TCR association rates differed among HLA loci, with DRB1 alleles showing the most associated TCRs and HLA-C alleles showing the fewest. A group of highly shared sequence variants was considered likely to be a technical artifact of the sequencing pipeline. In an earlier analysis of approximately 590 of the donors, most TCR beta V segments appeared in productive rearrangements about 87% or about 30% of the time, broadly matching IMGT annotations. In vitro tests confirmed that a few of the cytomegalovirus-associated TCR beta chains recognize cytomegalovirus antigens.

CDR1 is given as MDHEN and CDR2 as SYDVKM, both from the germline V gene. After removal of 5 bases from V and 2 bases from J, the junction retains 6 bases not matched to a gene. The CDR3 runs 17 residues from the cysteine to the phenylalanine. Only the CDR3 DNA stays, 51 bases, in frame from base 1. To prepare the library, the immunoSEQ multiplex PCR assay was applied. The multiplex PCR relied on a mix of 60 forward primers for TCR Vbeta segments and 13 reverse primers for TCR Jbeta segments. The CDR3 region of rearranged TCR beta genes was amplified from genomic DNA with a multiplex PCR assay. On the Illumina HiSeq System, the amplified TCR beta libraries were sequenced as 87-base-pair reads. The paper's processing steps were these. In a later analysis, tens of millions of unique TCR beta chains were counted across the roughly 670 repertoires, and roughly 11 million of these chains were shared by at least two donors. To remove PCR and sequencing errors, raw reads were error-corrected and collapsed into unique sequences using a nearest-neighbor algorithm that merged closely related sequences. CDR3 sequences were aligned to IMGT reference sequences to assign V, D and J gene segments. For a sequence to be retained, a match of at least six nucleotides to both a V gene segment and a J gene segment was required. Rearrangements were classified as productive when the CDR3 lacked stop codons and remained in frame with V and J, and all other rearrangements were classified as non-productive. Following IMGT convention, CDR3 was defined as the stretch from the second conserved V-encoded cysteine to the conserved J-encoded phenylalanine. In an earlier analysis of around 640 of the donors, sequences lacking an unambiguous match to a single V gene segment were excluded. In an earlier analysis of 587 of the donors, V segments were called functional above 56.7% productive rearrangements and were called segregating when the between-donor standard deviation exceeded 5%. To diagnose cytomegalovirus status from the catalog of TCR beta chain sequences, a statistical classification framework was built. A later analysis assigned V and J genes by comparing TCR nucleotide sequences with IMGT/GENE-DB human TR gene sequences. The TCRdist pipeline was used in a later analysis to assign CDR3 sequences and most-parsimonious VDJ recombination scenarios. A later analysis defined each TCR beta chain by its CDR3 amino acid sequence plus V-gene family, and excluded reads lacking a unique V-gene family. A later analysis removed 592 highly shared, low-generation-probability nucleotide sequences to deal with suspected cross-contamination and a sequencing artifact. In a later analysis, a clonal expansion index was calculated for each public chain from normalized within-repertoire ranks of inferred template counts. Generation probabilities in a later analysis came from a VDJ recombination model fitted to out-of-frame rearrangements, and those results were checked against IGoR. A later analysis scored TCR-TCR, TCR-HLA and TCR-CMV co-occurrence with hypergeometric tests, applying a repertoire-size bias correction to TCR pairs. A later analysis estimated false discovery rates by permuting HLA or CMV assignments 20 times. In a later analysis, co-occurring TCRs were grouped using DBSCAN, with TCRdist sequence similarity added in when clustering inside HLA-allele-positive subsets. Repertoires with fewer than 30,000 or more than 120,000 public chains were left out of co-occurrence clustering, as were four to six repertoires with anomalous nucleotide sharing. The table was pulled from immuneACCESS by TCRdb, which kept in-frame rearrangements only. Such tables lose some clones; where checked, under half of the loss comes from unresolved V genes, and the rest has no known cause. That table furnishes V, J and clone size, whereas the DNA furnished D and trimming. For this sample the table gives around 140,000 clones, of which roughly four fifths were detected only once. The top ten hold over 0.9% of the sample.

As regards this clone: Its antigen target is currently unknown. Base qualities were left out, and no much larger clone turns up one base away.

In total, just over 650 healthy bone marrow donors made up the cohort. All cohort members were sampled while nominally healthy, although unrecorded immune exposures were likely present. The donor tested CMV seronegative, placing the donor among the roughly 400 seronegative members of the cohort. Every donor gave a peripheral blood sample, and the peripheral blood mononuclear cells from that sample were used for TCR beta sequencing. The Qiagen DNeasy Blood Extraction Kit was used to extract genomic DNA from the blood cell samples. The sequenced sample consisted of PBMCs. The chain joins TRBV28 to TRBJ2-5, with 15 bases in between that match TRBD2. This TCR came from a woman between 55 and 75 years old in good health and CMV-seronegative. The CDR3 has the sequence CASSKLGTSGRQETQYF. The bases read TGTGCCAGCAGTAAACTCGGGACTAGCGGGAGGCAAGAGACCCAGTACTTC.